This T cell receptor beta chain was captured in a study of blood T cell repertoires in COVID-19. The cohort comprised adults aged about 18 to 90 years residing in 20 to 30 US areas. Participant-reported clinical history was the basis for cohort assignment. For recovered donors of Cohort 3, there were two negative PCRs, clearance, or symptom resolution. Authors' data handling: Nucleated cell counts were estimated from reference gene primer amplification. Sequencing was performed with immunoSEQ multiplex PCR; in TCRdb, only in-frame clones are kept and a portion is missing. The D gene and trimming were derived from the DNA, and the V and J assignments and clone size from that table. Of 150,000 to 200,000 clones listed, around 84% are singletons. V lost 4 bases, J lost 6 bases, and 4 bases stayed unmatched. The CDR3 sequence is 15 residues long. Germline V gene lookup returns CDR1 KGHDR and CDR2 SFDVKD.

This clone was observed a few times. The TCR sequence derives from a man between 40 and 49 years old who had recovered from COVID-19. This chain uses TRBV24-1 with TRBJ2-1; 11 nucleotides line up with TRBD2. The sample was PBMCs or T cells enriched from blood (not recorded which). The CDR3 spells CATSDPGLAGNEQFF. In DNA form, the CDR3 reads TGTGCCACCAGTGACCCCGGACTAGCGGGCAATGAGCAGTTCTTC.